This T cell receptor beta chain was sequenced for a study of cytomegalovirus exposure and HLA in healthy donors. Study-level background: The early release's HLA-typed donors yielded approximately 81 million unique TCRs.

For this clone: Its antigen is currently unknown.

The PCR ran on 60 Vbeta and 13 Jbeta primers. The table came from immunoSEQ multiplex PCR; TCRdb's copy has only in-frame clones and leaves some out. This sample yields 80,000 to 100,000 clones, of which roughly 74% are seen a single time; about a sixth belongs to the top ten. Notes on the study in general: Accounts indicate the classifier identified cytomegalovirus status with strong specificity and sensitivity.

Sequencing was performed on PBMCs. This TCR was sampled from a woman between 18 and 30 years old in good health and CMV-seropositive.

The CDR3 nucleotides read TGTGCCAGCAGCCCAGGGGGGAGCTCCTACAATGAGCAGTTCTTC. Translation gives CASSPGGSSYNEQFF. The chain combines TRBV5-4 with TRBJ2-1, with D maybe TRBD1 (7 bases). V was clipped by 4 bases and J by 0 bases, with 11 bases between them. The CDR3 is 15 residues long. The germline V gene encodes CDR1 SGHNT and CDR2 YYREEE (reference sequence).